A single sample gave rise to the 17 T cell receptor beta chains below, sequenced in a study of Ad26.COV2.S vaccination and SARS-CoV-2 variants. Treatment specified: approximately 18 received Ad26.COV2.S at low or high dose, single or two shots; about five received placebo; per-sample allocation not given. Sampling happened 63 days after the first vaccine or placebo injection. This table comes from immunoSEQ multiplex PCR, and its TCRdb copy is limited to in-frame clones, with some not included. The table records 290,000 or so clones, approximately 89% of them present only once. The sample in question was peripheral blood, obtained in a trial of Ad26.COV2.S vaccine versus placebo. These TCRs come from a person aged 18 to 59 who received the Ad26.COV2.S COVID-19 vaccine or a placebo.

This clone was seen once. One junction end does not reproduce the germline sequence, and a read error may be involved. The chain combines TRBV7-7 with TRBJ2-3; 11 nucleotides agree with TRBD2. Germline values: CDR1 SSHAT, CDR2 FNYEAQ (reference sequence). The CDR3 runs to 16 residues. CDR3 sequence (DNA): TGTGCTAGCAGCTCCCGACTAGCGGGGTGCACAGATACGCAGTATTTT. It specifies CASSSRLAGCTDTQYF. The full variable domain, completed using reference TRBV7-7 and TRBJ2-3, is GAGVSQSPRYKVTKRGQDVTLRCDPISSHATLYWYQQALGQGPEFLTYFNYEAQPDKSGLPSDRFSAERPEGSISTLTIQRTEQRDSAMYRCASSSRLAGCTDTQYFGPGTRLTVL.

This sequence joins TRBV7-2 and TRBJ1-3; no reliable D call. Germline CDR1 SGHTA, CDR2 FQGNSA. This CDR3 is 15 amino acids long. Trimming removed 6 bases at V and 0 bases at J, with 12 bases between. The CDR3 DNA sequence: TGTGCCAGCAGGTTGAGGGCCAACTCTGGAAACACCATATATTTT. It specifies CASRLRANSGNTIYF.

V gene TRBV20-1 combines with J gene TRBJ1-2, with D possibly being TRBD1 (6 bases). This CDR3 is built from 14 residues. V shed 3 bases and J shed 6 bases, with 17 bases lying between them. Per the germline V gene, CDR1 is DFQATT and CDR2 is SNEGSKA (reference sequence). The CDR3 sequence is CSASSGALRNGYTF. The CDR3 region has the DNA TGCAGTGCTAGTTCAGGGGCGCTTCGCAATGGCTACACCTTC.

V and J are TRBV5-1 and TRBJ1-1; the D is unclear. The length of the CDR3 is 11 residues. V dropped 4 bases and J dropped 6 bases, with 7 bases sitting between them. CDR1 is SGHRS and CDR2 is YFSETQ in the germline V gene. CDR3 in DNA: TGCGCCAGCAGCCAAGGTGCTGAAGCTTTCTTT. It codes for CASSQGAEAFF.

This clone was seen a single time. V usage is TRBV2 and J usage is TRBJ2-7; TRBD1 might be the D (5 bases). The CDR3 length is 16 residues. Trimming cost V 8 bases and J 1 base, with 21 bases left between them. Germline CDR1 SNHLY, CDR2 FYNNEI. CDR3: CASPDSFRPLSYEQYF. The CDR3 DNA follows: TGTGCCAGCCCCGACAGTTTCCGACCTTTGTCCTACGAGCAGTACTTC.

The rearrangement uses TRBV7-2 and TRBJ2-7; D is perhaps TRBD1 (7 bases). V was shortened by 2 bases and J by 1 base, with 15 bases between the two germline ends. This CDR3 region has 16 residues. Germline-derived CDR1 and CDR2 are SGHTA and FQGNSA. Written as DNA, the CDR3 is TGTGCCAGCAGCTTAACCTCGACAGGGAGGTCCTACGAGCAGTACTTC. It yields the protein CASSLTSTGRSYEQYF.

The chain employs TRBV29-1 and TRBJ1-1; D call uncertain. V lost 3 bases to trimming and J lost 0 bases, with 8 bases between them. This CDR3 spans 13 amino acids. CDR1 and CDR2 (germline): SQVTM, ANQGSEA. CDR3 region: CSVDGLMNTEAFF. DNA for the CDR3: TGCAGCGTTGACGGACTTATGAACACTGAAGCTTTCTTT. Together with reference TRBV29-1 and TRBJ1-1, the CDR3 gives the full variable domain: SAVISQKPSRDICQRGTSLTIQCQVDSQVTMMFWYRQQPGQSLTLIATANQGSEATYESGFVIDKFPISRPNLTFSTLTVSNMSPEDSSIYLCSVDGLMNTEAFFGQGTRLTVV.

This chain uses TRBV7-7 with TRBJ2-3; maybe TRBD1 (6 bases). Germline CDR1 is SSHAT and CDR2 is FNYEAQ (reference sequence). This CDR3 contains 17 residues. The CDR3 here is CASPEGLGPKGADTQYF. The CDR3 coding sequence is TGTGCTAGCCCCGAAGGATTGGGGCCAAAGGGGGCAGATACGCAGTATTTT.

The rearrangement links TRBV5-1 to TRBJ1-1; 8 nucleotides align to TRBD1. Germline V gives CDR1 SGHRS, CDR2 YFSETQ. After removal of 2 bases from V and 1 base from J, the junction contained 1 base not matched to a gene. This CDR3 spans 14 amino acids. This CDR3 reads CASSFQGANTEAFF. The CDR3 coding sequence is TGCGCCAGCAGCTTCCAGGGGGCGAACACTGAAGCTTTCTTT.

V gene TRBV11-2 combines with J gene TRBJ2-2; 8 nucleotides agree with TRBD2. Germline V gene sequence: CDR1 SGHAT, CDR2 FQNNGV. With 5 bases clipped from V and 6 bases from J, the junction kept 5 bases outside the gene matches. CDR3 length: 14 amino acids. This CDR3 is CASSPGTSSGELFF. The CDR3 DNA sequence: TGTGCCAGCAGCCCCGGGACTAGTTCCGGGGAGCTGTTTTTT.

The chain has TRBV4-3 and TRBJ1-2, with D maybe TRBD1 (5 bases). Per the germline V gene, CDR1 is LGHNA and CDR2 is YSLEER. The CDR3 sequence is 15 residues long. V was shortened by 0 bases and J by 2 bases, with 10 bases between the two germline ends. The CDR3 region has the DNA TGCGCCAGCAGCCAAGATGTTGGGGACAACTATGGCTACACCTTC. It yields the protein CASSQDVGDNYGYTF.

The chain combines TRBV6-1 with TRBJ1-5, with 9 bases fitting TRBD1. Germline CDR1 reads MNHNS; CDR2 reads SASEGT. The V gene end was trimmed by 2 bases and the J gene end by 1 base; junction bases not matched to a gene: 15. The CDR3 sequence is 20 residues long. The CDR3 protein is CASSETFYGTGWKSNQPQHF. In DNA form, the CDR3 reads TGTGCCAGCAGTGAAACGTTTTACGGGACAGGGTGGAAAAGCAATCAGCCCCAGCATTTT.

V and J are TRBV9 and TRBJ2-7; the D call may be TRBD1 or TRBD2 (5 bases each). With 0 bases removed from V and 2 bases from J, the gap between germline ends came to 12 bases. CDR1 and CDR2 (germline): SGDLS, YYNGEE. The CDR3 extends over 15 amino acids. The CDR3 sequence: CASSVGGTPTYEQYF. The CDR3, as DNA: TGTGCCAGCAGCGTAGGTGGGACCCCGACCTACGAGCAGTACTTC.

The chain is built from TRBV7-2 and TRBJ2-5; the D is unclear. Trimming stripped 6 bases from V and 7 bases from J, with 18 bases between. Germline V gene lookup returns CDR1 SGHTA and CDR2 FQGNSA. The CDR3 runs to 14 residues. The CDR3 loop is CASRSDIYKGTQYF. CDR3 DNA sequence: TGTGCCAGCAGGTCCGACATATACAAAGGGACCCAGTACTTC.

The V gene is TRBV5-1, the J gene TRBJ2-1; 12 nucleotides match TRBD2. Trimming cost V 2 bases and J 10 bases; bases outside gene matches: 13. Germline V lookup: CDR1 SGHRS, CDR2 YFSETQ. CDR3 length: 17 amino acids. The CDR3 nucleotides read TGCGCCAGCAGCTTACCGCCTAGCGGGAGGGCTGTCAAGGAGCAGTTCTTC. Its protein is CASSLPPSGRAVKEQFF.

This chain uses TRBV10-3 with TRBJ1-1; 7 bases fit TRBD1. V shed 0 bases, J shed 13 bases, and the junction held 5 bases outside the gene matches. This CDR3 has 12 residues. Germline assignment: CDR1 ENHRY and CDR2 SYGVKD. Here the CDR3 DNA reads TGTGCCATCAGTGAGTCGGGGACAGAGGGTTTCTTT. Its translation: CAISESGTEGFF.

The chain couples TRBV6-6 to TRBJ1-1; D unclear. Per the germline V gene, CDR1 is MNHNY and CDR2 is SVGAGI (reference sequence). V was pared by 7 bases and J by 0 bases, with 12 bases between. The CDR3 contains 14 residues. CDR3 in amino acids: CASIPEALNTEAFF. CDR3 DNA: TGTGCCAGCATCCCGGAAGCCTTGAACACTGAAGCTTTCTTT.